This T cell receptor (beta chain) was captured in a study of tumor T cells in aggressive B-cell lymphoma. TCRdb's copy holds only in-frame clones and misses some; the assay was immunoSEQ multiplex PCR. The data contain more than 7,500 clones, 82% of them singletons. Germline V gives CDR1 SGDLS, CDR2 YYNGEE. This CDR3 spans 15 amino acids. With regard to this clone: At one boundary the junction diverges from the germline segment, which might be a read error.

The TCR sequence derives from an adult with diffuse large B cell lymphoma. Sequencing was performed on tumor tissue. The chain carries TRBV9 and TRBJ1-6; no reliable D call. The CDR3 nucleotides read TGTGCCAGCAGCGTCACAGATATGCGAAATTTACCCCTCCACTTT. Its protein product is CASSVTDMRNLPLHF.